Here is one T cell receptor beta chain with its context. Its antigen is not identified. The data were obtained in a study of T cell responses to AZD1222 COVID-19 vaccine. Study findings and constraints: Spike as a whole was targeted by vaccine-associated CD4 TCRs, dominant at 160-218 and 743-854. White British people made up most donors, females outnumbered males, and clonal diversity was possibly underestimated. The repertoires were collected only after the peak T cell response.

Trimming cost V 3 bases and J 0 bases; bases outside gene matches: 3. CDR3 length: 15 amino acids. Germline V gives CDR1 KGHSH, CDR2 LQKENI. Libraries were prepared by immunoSEQ multiplex PCR; TCRdb keeps only in-frame clonotypes and omits some of them. Of roughly 100,000 clones listed, 90% were seen once; the top ten hold roughly 8%. Second-dose recipients at about 4 or about 12 weeks were treated as one pooled group. The gene calls are TRBV18 and TRBJ1-2; 8 bases fit TRBD1. This specimen was peripheral blood, taken 28 days after the second AZD1222 dose. This clonotype originated in an adult who received the AZD1222 COVID-19 vaccine. The CDR3 sequence is CASSPMDRANYGYTF. In nucleotides, the CDR3 is TGTGCCAGCTCACCTATGGACAGGGCTAACTATGGCTACACCTTC.